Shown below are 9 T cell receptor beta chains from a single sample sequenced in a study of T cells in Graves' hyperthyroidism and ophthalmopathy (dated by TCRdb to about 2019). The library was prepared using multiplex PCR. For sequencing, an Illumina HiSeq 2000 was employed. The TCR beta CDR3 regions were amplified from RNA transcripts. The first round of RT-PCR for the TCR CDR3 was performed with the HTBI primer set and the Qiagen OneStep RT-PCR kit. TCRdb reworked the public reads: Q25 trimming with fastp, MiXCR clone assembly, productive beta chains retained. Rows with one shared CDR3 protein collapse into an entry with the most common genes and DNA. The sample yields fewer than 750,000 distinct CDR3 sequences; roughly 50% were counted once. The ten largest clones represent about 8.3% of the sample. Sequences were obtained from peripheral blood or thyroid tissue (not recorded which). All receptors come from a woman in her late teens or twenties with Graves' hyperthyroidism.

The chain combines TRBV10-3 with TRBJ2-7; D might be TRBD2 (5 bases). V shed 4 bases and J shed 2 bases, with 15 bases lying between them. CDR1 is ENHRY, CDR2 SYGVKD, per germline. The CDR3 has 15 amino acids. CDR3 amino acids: CAISGERIGAYEQYF. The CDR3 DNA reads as TGTGCCATCAGTGGCGAGAGGATCGGGGCCTACGAGCAGTACTTC.

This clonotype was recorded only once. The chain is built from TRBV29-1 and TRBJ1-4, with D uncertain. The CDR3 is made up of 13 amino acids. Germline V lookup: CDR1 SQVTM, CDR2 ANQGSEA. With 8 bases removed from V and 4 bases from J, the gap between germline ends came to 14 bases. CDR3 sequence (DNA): TGCAGCTTAGGGATTATGGATAATGAAAAACTGTTTTTT. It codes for CSLGIMDNEKLFF.

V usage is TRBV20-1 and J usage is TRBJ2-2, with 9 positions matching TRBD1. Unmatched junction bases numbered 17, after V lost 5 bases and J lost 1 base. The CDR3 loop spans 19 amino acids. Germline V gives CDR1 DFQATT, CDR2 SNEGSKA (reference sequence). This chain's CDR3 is CSAPFRGWGTGMNTGELFF. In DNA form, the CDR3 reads TGCAGTGCTCCATTTAGAGGGTGGGGGACAGGGATGAACACCGGGGAGCTGTTTTTT.

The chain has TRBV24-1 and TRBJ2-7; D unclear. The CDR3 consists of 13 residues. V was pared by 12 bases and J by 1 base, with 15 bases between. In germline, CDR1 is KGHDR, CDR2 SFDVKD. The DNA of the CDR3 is TGTGCCGGCGTGGCTAGTACATCCTACGAGCAGTACTTC. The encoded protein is CAGVASTSYEQYF.

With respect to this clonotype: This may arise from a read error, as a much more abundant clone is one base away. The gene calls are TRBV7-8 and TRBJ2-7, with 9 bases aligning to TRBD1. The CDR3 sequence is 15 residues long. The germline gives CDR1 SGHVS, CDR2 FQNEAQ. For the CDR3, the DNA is TGTGCCGGCAGCTCTTCACCGGGACAGGGCTACGAGCAGTACTTC. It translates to CAGSSSPGQGYEQYF.

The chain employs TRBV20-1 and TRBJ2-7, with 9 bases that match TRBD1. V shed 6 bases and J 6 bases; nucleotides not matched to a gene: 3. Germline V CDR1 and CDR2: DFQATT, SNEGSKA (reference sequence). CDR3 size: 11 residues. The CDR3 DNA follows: TGCAGTGCCACGGACAGGGGCGAGCAGTACTTC. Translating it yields CSATDRGEQYF.

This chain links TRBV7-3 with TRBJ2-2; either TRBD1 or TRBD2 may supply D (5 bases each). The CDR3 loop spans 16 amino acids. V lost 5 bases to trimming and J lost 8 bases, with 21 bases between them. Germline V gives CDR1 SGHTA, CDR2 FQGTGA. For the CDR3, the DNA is TGTGCCAGCAGCCAACCTTATGATTGGGGGAGTGGGGAGCTGTTTTTT. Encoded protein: CASSQPYDWGSGELFF.

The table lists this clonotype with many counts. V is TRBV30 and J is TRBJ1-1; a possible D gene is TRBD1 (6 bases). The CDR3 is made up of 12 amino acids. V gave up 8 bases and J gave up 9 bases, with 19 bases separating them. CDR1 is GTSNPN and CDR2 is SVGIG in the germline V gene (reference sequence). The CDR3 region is CAGGQRGQKAFF. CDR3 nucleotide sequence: TGTGCCGGAGGTCAACGAGGACAGAAAGCTTTCTTT. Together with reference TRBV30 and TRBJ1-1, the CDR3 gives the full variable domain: SQTIHQWPATLVQPVGSPLSLECTVEGTSNPNLYWYRQAAGRGLQLLFYSVGIGQISSEVPQNLSASRPQDRQFILSSKKLLLSDSGFYLCAGGQRGQKAFFGQGTRLTVV.

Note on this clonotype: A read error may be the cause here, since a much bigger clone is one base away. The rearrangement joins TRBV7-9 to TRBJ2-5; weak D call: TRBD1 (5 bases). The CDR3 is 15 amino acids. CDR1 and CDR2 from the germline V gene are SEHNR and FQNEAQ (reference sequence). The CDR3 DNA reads TGCGCCAGCAGCCCTGTACCGGCAGGGCAGGAGACCCAGTACTTC. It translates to CASSPVPAGQETQYF.